Listed here are 3 T cell receptor beta chains from one sample, sequenced in a study of blood T cell repertoires in COVID-19. Assay used: immunoSEQ multiplex PCR; TCRdb lists only in-frame clones, some missing. The sample lists around 140,000 clones, 80% to 90% seen once, with 10% to 13% in the top ten. What was sequenced was peripheral blood. All receptors come from a man between 60 and 75 years old with active or convalescent COVID-19.

This chain links TRBV25-1 with TRBJ1-4; TRBD1 agrees at 7 bases. The CDR3 extends over 14 amino acids. Germline CDR1 reads MGHDK; CDR2 reads SYGVNS. The V segment lost 5 bases and the J segment 7 bases; nucleotides outside the gene matches: 7. CDR3 nucleotides: TGTGCCAGCAGTACAGGGGCGTTGGTTGAAAAACTGTTTTTT. Its protein product is CASSTGALVEKLFF. The full variable domain, in which reference TRBV25-1 and TRBJ1-4 provide the parts outside the CDR3, is EADIYQTPRYLVIGTGKKITLECSQTMGHDKMYWYQQDPGMELHLIHYSYGVNSTEKGDLSSESTVSRIRTEHFPLTLESARPSHTSQYLCASSTGALVEKLFFGSGTQLSVL.

V is TRBV6-2 or TRBV6-3 and J is TRBJ2-2; 7 nucleotides agree with TRBD1. The germline V gene encodes CDR1 MNHEY and CDR2 SVGEGT. The CDR3 runs to 14 residues. J gave up 4 bases and V 4 bases, and 3 bases lay outside the gene matches. The chain's CDR3 is CASSLGQSTGELFF. DNA of the CDR3: TGTGCCAGCAGTTTGGGACAGTCCACCGGGGAGCTGTTTTTT.

This clone was counted a single time. The chain recombines TRBV27 with TRBJ2-7; the D is unclear. Germline CDR1 is MNHEY and CDR2 is SMNVEV (reference sequence). The CDR3 is 14 amino acids. With 6 bases removed from V and 0 bases from J, the gap between germline ends came to 12 bases. The chain's CDR3 is CASSPVQDSYEQYF. The CDR3 DNA sequence: TGTGCCAGCAGCCCGGTGCAGGACTCCTACGAGCAGTACTTC.